Following are 8 T cell receptor beta chains from one sample sequenced in a study of cytomegalovirus exposure and HLA in healthy donors. The PCR contained 60 Vbeta and 13 Jbeta primers. Sequencing used immunoSEQ multiplex PCR; TCRdb keeps in-frame clones, though not all of them. This sample has some 150,000 clones; over 60% occur once, and the top ten carry 3%. Sequencing was performed on PBMCs. All receptors derive from a woman aged 30 to 39 in good health and CMV-seropositive.

This chain uses TRBV18 with TRBJ1-2; 11 nucleotides agree with TRBD1. CDR1 KGHSH and CDR2 LQKENI come from the germline V gene. J gave up 4 bases and V 3 bases, and 4 bases lay outside the gene matches. The CDR3 runs to 15 residues. The CDR3 coding sequence is TGTGCCAGCTCACCGGGACAGGGGGACATCTATGGCTACACCTTC. It yields the protein CASSPGQGDIYGYTF.

A word on this clone: The same CDR3 arises from other DNA sequences in this sample as well. The chain employs TRBV11-2 and TRBJ1-1; D not certain. The CDR3 sequence is 12 residues long. Germline V lookup: CDR1 SGHAT, CDR2 FQNNGV. Trimming cost V 1 base and J 3 bases, with 3 bases left between them. DNA for the CDR3: TGTGCCAGCAGCTTAGTCGACACTGAAGCTTTCTTT. Its protein product is CASSLVDTEAFF.

This clone was found a few times. The chain uses TRBV15 and TRBJ1-4; a weak D match, TRBD1 (5 bases). Germline CDR1 and CDR2: LNHNV and YYDKDF (reference sequence). The CDR3 is 16 residues long. V gave up 0 bases and J gave up 6 bases, with 14 bases separating them. The DNA of the CDR3 is TGTGCCACCAGCAGAGACAGGGTTGGTTTTGATGAAAAACTGTTTTTT. Protein product: CATSRDRVGFDEKLFF.

The V call is TRBV5-1, the J call TRBJ2-2, with 11 positions matching TRBD1. In germline, CDR1 is SGHRS, CDR2 YFSETQ. V lost 0 bases, J lost 7 bases, and 5 bases stayed unmatched. This CDR3 region has 16 residues. CDR3 sequence (DNA): TGCGCCAGCAGCTTGGCAGGACAGGGGGCTTTCGGGGAGCTGTTTTTT. Translation gives CASSLAGQGAFGELFF.

The V and J genes are TRBV10-1 and TRBJ2-7, with D possibly matching TRBD1 (5 bases). V lost 2 bases, J lost 7 bases, and 9 bases lay in between. The germline CDR1 and CDR2 sequences are WNHNN and SYGVQD (reference sequence). The CDR3 contains 12 residues. The CDR3 region has the DNA TGCGCCAGCAGTGAGGTCAGACAGGAGCAGTACTTC. As protein: CASSEVRQEQYF.

The chain combines TRBV28 with TRBJ1-2; D may be TRBD1 (5 bases). The CDR3 totals 13 residues. V was cut by 6 bases and J by 4 bases, with 12 bases left in between. Germline V CDR1 and CDR2: MDHEN, SYDVKM. CDR3 in DNA: TGTGCCAGCAGATTTGGACAAATCTATGGCTACACCTTC. It yields the protein CASRFGQIYGYTF.

The chain is built from TRBV9 and TRBJ1-1, with D possibly TRBD1 on 5 matching bases. Germline CDR1 SGDLS, CDR2 YYNGEE. Trimming took 0 bases from V and 3 from J, leaving 9 bases between them. The CDR3 consists of 14 residues. The CDR3 DNA reads TGTGCCAGCAGCGTAGACCCGGGGGACACTGAAGCTTTCTTT. As protein: CASSVDPGDTEAFF.

The sample holds a few counts of this clone. The chain combines TRBV28 with TRBJ1-2; TRBD1 aligns across 9 bases. The CDR3 is 15 amino acids. The junction had 10 bases not matched to a gene; V was cut back by 4 bases and J by 7 bases. Germline V gene lookup returns CDR1 MDHEN and CDR2 SYDVKM. CDR3 nucleotide sequence: TGTGCCAGCAGTTCTCCGGGACAGGGCCTGCTTGGCTACACCTTC. This translates into CASSSPGQGLLGYTF.